The source of this TCR beta chain is a study of shared clonotypes between healthy human individuals. Original analysis: With immunoSEQ giving junction-only sequences and no quality scores, filtering differed. Assay: immunoSEQ multiplex PCR; the TCRdb copy retains only in-frame clones and omits some. The V and J calls and clone size are taken from that table; D and trimming were inferred from the DNA. The table includes around 500,000 clones, more than 75% detected once. V was trimmed by 4 bases and J by 4 bases, leaving 11 bases between them. Germline V lookup: CDR1 SGDLS, CDR2 YYNGEE. CDR3 size: 13 residues.

The TCR comes from a woman between 40 and 50 years old in good health. Some clones in this sample may be carry-over from other donors' samples. Sequenced input: PBMCs. The chain joins TRBV9 to TRBJ1-1; D is unclear. The CDR3 nucleotides are TGTGCCAGCAGCATTACGGTGGGCACTGAAGCTTTCTTT. This encodes CASSITVGTEAFF.